This T cell receptor (beta chain) was sequenced in a study of graft-versus-host responses after intestinal transplantation. Study conclusions and caveats: Ileal or blood samples showed some GvH clones first, and such clones were also found in recipient marrow. After transplant, early declines in HvG clones were associated with peak levels of circulating GvH clones.

To note about this clone: Its specificity is not known.

The CDR3 length is 15 residues. V lost 2 bases and J 2 bases, leaving 10 bases between the germline ends. Germline values: CDR1 SGHRS, CDR2 YFSETQ. The assay was immunoSEQ multiplex PCR, and TCRdb's table has in-frame clones only and misses some. The data show 90,000 to 130,000 clones, just over 90% seen once. Sample: unstimulated CD4+ T cells sorted from spleen or lymph node cells, taken before transplant. The sequence came from a human donor who was the organ donor for an intestinal transplant. J is TRBJ2-2 and V is TRBV5-1; no clear D. CDR3 protein: CASSFRADNTGELFF. Here the CDR3 DNA reads TGCGCCAGCAGCTTTAGGGCAGATAACACCGGGGAGCTGTTTTTT.